This is a list of T cell receptor beta chains from one sample in a study of blood T cell repertoires in COVID-19. The data were produced by immunoSEQ multiplex PCR, yet TCRdb's version contains in-frame clones alone and is incomplete. There are fewer than 70,000 clones in the sample; roughly 85% occur only once, and more than 9.5% lies in the top ten. The sequenced sample was peripheral blood. Receptors were obtained from a woman at least 80 years old with acute or convalescent COVID-19. Each CDR3 is given with its conserved first and last residue. The D gene is left open where the match is weak. Not every row has a clone size; where given, it reads once, few, many or a size class.

j_call	d_call	clone_size	v_call	cdr3_nt	cdr3_aa
TRBJ1-2	NA	NA	TRBV4-1	TGCGCCAGCAGCCAAGATGTGACACAGAGTTCTAACTATGGCTACACCTTC	CASSQDVTQSSNYGYTF
TRBJ1-5	NA	NA	TRBV27	TGTGCCAGCAGTTGGGGGCGAAATCAGCCCCAGCATTTT	CASSWGRNQPQHF
TRBJ1-2	NA	NA	TRBV7-2	TGTGCCAGCAGCTTAGGTGTGCAGGGGTACGGCTACACCTTC	CASSLGVQGYGYTF
TRBJ2-3	NA	few	TRBV11-1	TGTGCCAGCAGCTTTGCGGGGGCAAGAACAGATACGCAGTATTTT	CASSFAGARTDTQYF
TRBJ1-6	NA	NA	TRBV15	TGTGCCACCAGCAGAGGAACAGGGAGAAATTCACCCCTCCACTTT	CATSRGTGRNSPLHF
TRBJ2-3	TRBD1	NA	TRBV11-2	TGTGCCAGCAGCCAGGACAGGGTTGGTACAGATACGCAGTATTTT	CASSQDRVGTDTQYF
TRBJ2-1	NA	NA	TRBV13	TGTGCCAGCACCCTCCGAGGCGGGGATTACAATGAGCAGTTCTTC	CASTLRGGDYNEQFF
TRBJ2-5	TRBD2	NA	TRBV11-2	TGTGCCAGCAGCCTGACTAGCGGGGCAGAGACCCAGTACTTC	CASSLTSGAETQYF
TRBJ1-1	NA	NA	TRBV9	TGTGCCAGCAGCAGGGCCGGGACACCGAACACTGAAGCTTTCTTT	CASSRAGTPNTEAFF
TRBJ2-1	NA	NA	TRBV29-1	TGCAGCGTTGAACTGACTAGTCGGGCCAATGAGCAGTTCTTC	CSVELTSRANEQFF
TRBJ1-5	TRBD1	NA	TRBV27	TGTGCCAGCAGTTTACGACAGGGGAATCAGCCCCAGCATTTT	CASSLRQGNQPQHF
TRBJ1-1	TRBD1	NA	TRBV14	TGTGCCAGCAGCCAAGCTCCGAGGGACAGGGGTGAAGCTTTCTTT	CASSQAPRDRGEAFF
TRBJ1-5	NA	few	TRBV6-6	TGTGCCACCACCACCAACTACGGCAGCGATCAGCCCCAGCATTTT	CATTTNYGSDQPQHF
TRBJ1-2	TRBD1	NA	TRBV11-2	TGTGCCAGCAGCTCGGACAGGTACTATGGCTACACCTTC	CASSSDRYYGYTF
TRBJ2-3	TRBD2	NA	TRBV4-1	TGCGCCAGCAGCCAAGAGACCCTTCGGGGGGGCCCCCACACAGATACGCAGTATTTT	CASSQETLRGGPHTDTQYF
TRBJ1-3	TRBD1	NA	TRBV11-2	TGTGCCAGCAGCTTGGGACAGGGGGCGCGGGGAAACACCATATATTTT	CASSLGQGARGNTIYF
TRBJ1-1	NA	NA	TRBV5-1	TGCGCCAGCAGCTTCGAACAGGGAAGGAACACTGAAGCTTTCTTT	CASSFEQGRNTEAFF
TRBJ1-1	TRBD1	NA	TRBV19	TGTGCCAGTAGTAGATCTAGACAGGGATGGGAAGCTTTCTTT	CASSRSRQGWEAFF
TRBJ2-2	NA	NA	TRBV12-3/TRBV12-4	TGTGCCAGCAGTCCTTGGGGGGGCAGGGAGCTGTTTTTT	CASSPWGGRELFF
TRBJ2-2	TRBD1	NA	TRBV19	TGTGCCAGTAGTATGGGACAGGGACCTTACACCGGGGAGCTGTTTTTT	CASSMGQGPYTGELFF
TRBJ1-5	TRBD1	NA	TRBV2	TGTGCCAGCAGTGGGACAGGGAATCAGCCCCAGCATTTT	CASSGTGNQPQHF
TRBJ2-7	TRBD2	NA	TRBV7-2	TGTGCCAGCAGCTTAGGCCCCCCTAGCGGGGGGGCCGACGAGCAGTACTTC	CASSLGPPSGGADEQYF
TRBJ2-1	TRBD1	NA	TRBV6-5	TGTGCCAGTAGTAAACGGGACAGATTATACAATGAGCAGTTCTTC	CASSKRDRLYNEQFF
TRBJ2-5	NA	NA	TRBV18	TGTGCCAGCTCACCTCTGCAGGATCAAGAGACCCAGTACTTC	CASSPLQDQETQYF
TRBJ1-1	NA	NA	TRBV19	TGTGCCAGTAGTATTGGGAGCGGCAGTATGAACACTGAAGCTTTCTTT	CASSIGSGSMNTEAFF
TRBJ1-5	NA	NA	TRBV6-5	TGTGCCAGCCGGGAGGCAGGGATAAGCAATCAGCCCCAGCATTTT	CASREAGISNQPQHF
TRBJ1-2	TRBD1	NA	TRBV30	TGTGCCTGGAGGGACAGGGGGGAAAGTGGAGGCTACACCTTC	CAWRDRGESGGYTF
TRBJ1-4	TRBD1	NA	TRBV4-2	TGTGCCAGCAGTCTGGGACAGGGGAATGAAAAACTGTTTTTT	CASSLGQGNEKLFF
TRBJ1-1	NA	NA	TRBV11-2	TGTGCCAGCAGCTGGGCAGCGAACACTGAAGCTTTCTTT	CASSWAANTEAFF
TRBJ1-5	NA	many	TRBV19	TGTGCCAGTAGTACTGGACTTAGCAATCAGCCCCAGCATTTT	CASSTGLSNQPQHF
TRBJ1-4	TRBD1	NA	TRBV18	TGTGCCAGCTCACCCGGGACAGTTAATGAAAAACTGTTTTTT	CASSPGTVNEKLFF
TRBJ1-5	NA	few	TRBV18	TGTGCCAGCTCACCTGGACAACATAATAATCAGCCCCAGCATTTT	CASSPGQHNNQPQHF